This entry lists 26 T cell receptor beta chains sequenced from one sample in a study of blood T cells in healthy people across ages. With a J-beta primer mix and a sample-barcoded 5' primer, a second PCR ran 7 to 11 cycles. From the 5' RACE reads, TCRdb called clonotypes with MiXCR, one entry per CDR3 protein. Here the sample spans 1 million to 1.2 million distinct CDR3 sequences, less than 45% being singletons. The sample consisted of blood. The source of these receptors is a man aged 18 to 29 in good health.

The chain's CDR3 is CSASWGWYNEQFF. As DNA, the CDR3 is TGCAGTGCTAGTTGGGGGTGGTACAATGAGCAGTTCTTC. V usage is TRBV20-1 and J usage is TRBJ2-1; D tentatively reads TRBD1 or TRBD2 (5 bases each). The length of the CDR3 is 13 residues. Trimming took 3 bases from V and 4 from J, leaving 10 bases between them. In germline, CDR1 is DFQATT, CDR2 SNEGSKA (reference sequence).

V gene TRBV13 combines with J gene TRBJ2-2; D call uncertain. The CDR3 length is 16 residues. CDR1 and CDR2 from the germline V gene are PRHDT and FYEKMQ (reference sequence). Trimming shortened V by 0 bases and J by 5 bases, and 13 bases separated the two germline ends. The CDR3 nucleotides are TGTGCCAGCAGCTTAGGGGGGATTATCGGAACCGGGGAGCTGTTTTTT. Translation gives CASSLGGIIGTGELFF. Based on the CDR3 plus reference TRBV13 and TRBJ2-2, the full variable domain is AAGVIQSPRHLIKEKRETATLKCYPIPRHDTVYWYQQGPGQDPQFLISFYEKMQSDKGSIPDRFSAQQFSDYHSELNMSSLELGDSALYFCASSLGGIIGTGELFFGEGSRLTVL.

In DNA form, the CDR3 reads TGTGCCAGCAATCGGGCGGTGATCACTGAAGCTTTCTTT. Amino acids: CASNRAVITEAFF. The chain links TRBV2 to TRBJ1-1, with D uncertain. This CDR3 is built from 13 residues. Germline CDR1 and CDR2: SNHLY and FYNNEI. V was clipped by 7 bases and J by 4 bases, with 13 bases between them.

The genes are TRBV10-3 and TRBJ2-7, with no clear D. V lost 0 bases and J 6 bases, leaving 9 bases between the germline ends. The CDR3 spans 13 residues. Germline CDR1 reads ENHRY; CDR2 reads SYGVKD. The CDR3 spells CAISESPGREQYF. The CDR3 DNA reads TGTGCCATCAGTGAGTCCCCCGGGCGCGAGCAGTACTTC.

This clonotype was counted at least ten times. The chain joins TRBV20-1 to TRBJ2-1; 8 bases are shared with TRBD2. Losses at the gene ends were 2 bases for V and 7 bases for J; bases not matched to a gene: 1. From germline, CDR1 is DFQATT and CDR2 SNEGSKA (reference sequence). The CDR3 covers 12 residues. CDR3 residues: CSARSGGNEQFF. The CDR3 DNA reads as TGCAGTGCTAGATCGGGGGGGAATGAGCAGTTCTTC.

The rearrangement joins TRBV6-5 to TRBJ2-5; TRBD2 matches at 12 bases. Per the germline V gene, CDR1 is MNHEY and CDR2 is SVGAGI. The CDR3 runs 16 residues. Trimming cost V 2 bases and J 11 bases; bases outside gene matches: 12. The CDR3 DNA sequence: TGTGCCAGCAGTTACGATACTAGCGGGGGGTACAATGAGCAGTACTTC. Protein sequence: CASSYDTSGGYNEQYF.

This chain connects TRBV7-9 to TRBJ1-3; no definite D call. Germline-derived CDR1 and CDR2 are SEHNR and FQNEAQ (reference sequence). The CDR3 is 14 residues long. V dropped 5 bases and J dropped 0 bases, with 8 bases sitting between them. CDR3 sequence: CASSLGVSGNTIYF. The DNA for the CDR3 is TGTGCCAGCAGCCTCGGGGTCTCTGGAAACACCATATATTTT. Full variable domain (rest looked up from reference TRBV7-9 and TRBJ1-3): DTGVSQNPRHKITKRGQNVTFRCDPISEHNRLYWYRQTLGQGPEFLTYFQNEAQLEKSRLLSDRFSAERPKGSFSTLEIQRTEQGDSAMYLCASSLGVSGNTIYFGEGSWLTVV.

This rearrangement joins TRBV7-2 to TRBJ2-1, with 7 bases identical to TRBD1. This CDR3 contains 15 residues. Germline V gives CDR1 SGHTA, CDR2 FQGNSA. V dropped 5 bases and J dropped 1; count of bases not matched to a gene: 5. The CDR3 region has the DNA TGTGCCAGCAGCGGACGACAGGGTTCCTACAATGAGCAGTTCTTC. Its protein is CASSGRQGSYNEQFF.

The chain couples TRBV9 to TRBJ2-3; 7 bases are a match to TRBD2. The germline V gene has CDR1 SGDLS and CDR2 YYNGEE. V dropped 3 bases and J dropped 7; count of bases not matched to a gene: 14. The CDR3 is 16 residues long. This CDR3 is CASSAQGDGGKYTQYF. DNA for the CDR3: TGTGCCAGCAGCGCCCAAGGCGACGGGGGGAAGTATACGCAGTATTTT.

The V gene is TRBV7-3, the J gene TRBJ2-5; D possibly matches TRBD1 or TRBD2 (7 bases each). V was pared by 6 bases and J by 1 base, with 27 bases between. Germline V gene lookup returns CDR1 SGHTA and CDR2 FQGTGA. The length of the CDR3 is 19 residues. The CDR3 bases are TGTGCCAGCAGTCAAAAGCGGGACAGAACCCCTTTAAGCCAAGAGACCCAGTACTTC. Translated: CASSQKRDRTPLSQETQYF.

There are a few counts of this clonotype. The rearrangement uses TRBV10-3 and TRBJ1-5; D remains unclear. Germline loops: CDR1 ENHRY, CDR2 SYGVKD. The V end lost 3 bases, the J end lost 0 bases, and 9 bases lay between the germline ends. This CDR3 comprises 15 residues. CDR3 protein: CAISDWEGSNQPQHF. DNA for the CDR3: TGTGCCATCAGTGATTGGGAGGGTAGCAATCAGCCCCAGCATTTT.

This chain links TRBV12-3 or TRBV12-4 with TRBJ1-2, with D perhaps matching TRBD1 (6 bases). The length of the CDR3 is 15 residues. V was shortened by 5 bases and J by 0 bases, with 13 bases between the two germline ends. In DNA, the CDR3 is TGTGCCAGCAGTCCCGGACAGCACCCTAACTATGGCTACACCTTC. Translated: CASSPGQHPNYGYTF.

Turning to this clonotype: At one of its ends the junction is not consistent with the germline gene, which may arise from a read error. CDR3 amino acids: CASSLAETTDTQDF. CDR3 DNA: TGCGCCAGCAGCCTAGCGGAGACCACAGATACGCAGGATTTT. V usage is TRBV4-1 and J usage is TRBJ2-3, with D maybe TRBD2 (6 bases). This CDR3 region has 14 residues. Germline V lookup: CDR1 MGHRA, CDR2 YSYEKL.

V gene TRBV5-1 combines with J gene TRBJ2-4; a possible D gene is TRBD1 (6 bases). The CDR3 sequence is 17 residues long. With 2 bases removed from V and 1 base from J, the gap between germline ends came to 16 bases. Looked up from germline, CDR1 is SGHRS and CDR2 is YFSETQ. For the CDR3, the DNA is TGCGCCAGCAGCTTCTCGACAGGAGGAACTGCCAAAAACATTCAGTACTTC. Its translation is CASSFSTGGTAKNIQYF.

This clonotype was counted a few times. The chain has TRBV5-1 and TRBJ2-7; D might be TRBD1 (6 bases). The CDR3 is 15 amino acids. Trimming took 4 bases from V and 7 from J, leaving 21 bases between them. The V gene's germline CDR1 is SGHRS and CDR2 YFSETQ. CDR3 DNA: TGCGCCAGCAGCCCGAACAGGGTGATAGATTGGGAGCAGTACTTC. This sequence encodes CASSPNRVIDWEQYF.

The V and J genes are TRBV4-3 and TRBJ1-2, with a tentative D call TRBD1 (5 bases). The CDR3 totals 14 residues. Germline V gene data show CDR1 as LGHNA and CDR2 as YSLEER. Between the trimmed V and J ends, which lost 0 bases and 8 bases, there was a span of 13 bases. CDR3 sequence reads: CASSQDGGGGGYTF. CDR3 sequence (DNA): TGCGCCAGCAGCCAAGATGGCGGGGGTGGCGGCTACACCTTC.

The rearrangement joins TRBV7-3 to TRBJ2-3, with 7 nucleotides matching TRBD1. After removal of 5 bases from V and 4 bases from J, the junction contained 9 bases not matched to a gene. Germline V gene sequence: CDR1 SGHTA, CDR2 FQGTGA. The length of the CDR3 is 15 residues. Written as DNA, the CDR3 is TGTGCCAGCAGCGAAGACAGGGTGGGAGCAGATACGCAGTATTTT. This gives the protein CASSEDRVGADTQYF.

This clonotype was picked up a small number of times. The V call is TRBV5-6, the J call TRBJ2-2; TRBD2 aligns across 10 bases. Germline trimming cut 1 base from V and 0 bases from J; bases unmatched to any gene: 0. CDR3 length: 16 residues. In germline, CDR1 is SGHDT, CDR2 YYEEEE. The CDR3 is CASSLLAGANTGELFF. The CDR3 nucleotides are TGTGCCAGCAGCTTGCTAGCGGGGGCGAACACCGGGGAGCTGTTTTTT.

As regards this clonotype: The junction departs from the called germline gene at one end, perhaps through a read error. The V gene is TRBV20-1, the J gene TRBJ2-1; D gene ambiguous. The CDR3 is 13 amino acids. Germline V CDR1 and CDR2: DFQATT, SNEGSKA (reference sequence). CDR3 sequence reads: CSARFGDNNGQFF. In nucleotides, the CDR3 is TGCAGTGCTAGGTTTGGGGATAACAATGGGCAGTTCTTC.

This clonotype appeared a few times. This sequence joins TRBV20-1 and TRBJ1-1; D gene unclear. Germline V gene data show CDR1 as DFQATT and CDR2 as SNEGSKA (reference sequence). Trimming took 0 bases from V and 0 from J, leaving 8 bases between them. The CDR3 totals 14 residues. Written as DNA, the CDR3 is TGCAGTGCTAGAGATCGTCTAGTGAACACTGAAGCTTTCTTT. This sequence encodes CSARDRLVNTEAFF.

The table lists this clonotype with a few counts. The CDR3 DNA follows: TGTGCCAGCAGCGCTACAGGGGCGCTCCACGAGCAGTACTTC. Its translation: CASSATGALHEQYF. The V gene is TRBV7-9, the J gene TRBJ2-7, with 7 nucleotides matching TRBD1. The V gene end was trimmed by 5 bases and the J gene end by 5 bases; junction bases not matched to a gene: 9. CDR3 length equals 14 residues. Germline CDR1 and CDR2: SEHNR and FQNEAQ (reference sequence).

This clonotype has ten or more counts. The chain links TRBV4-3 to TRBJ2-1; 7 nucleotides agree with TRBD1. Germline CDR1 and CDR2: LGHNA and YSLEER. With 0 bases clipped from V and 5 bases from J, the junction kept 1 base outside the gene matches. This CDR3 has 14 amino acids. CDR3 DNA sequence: TGCGCCAGCAGCCAAGATGGGACAGACAATGAGCAGTTCTTC. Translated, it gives CASSQDGTDNEQFF.

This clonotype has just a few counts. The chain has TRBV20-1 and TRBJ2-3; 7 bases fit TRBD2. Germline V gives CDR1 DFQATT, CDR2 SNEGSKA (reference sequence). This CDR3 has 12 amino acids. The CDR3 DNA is TGCGGGGGGGGGACCAGCACAGATACGCAGTATTTT. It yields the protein CGGGTSTDTQYF.

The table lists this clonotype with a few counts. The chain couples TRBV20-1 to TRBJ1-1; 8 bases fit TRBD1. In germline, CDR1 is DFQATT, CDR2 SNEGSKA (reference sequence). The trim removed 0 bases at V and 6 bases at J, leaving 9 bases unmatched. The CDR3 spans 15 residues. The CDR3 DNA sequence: TGCAGTGCTAGAGATCGGGACAGGTCCGTCCCTGAAGCTTTCTTT. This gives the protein CSARDRDRSVPEAFF.

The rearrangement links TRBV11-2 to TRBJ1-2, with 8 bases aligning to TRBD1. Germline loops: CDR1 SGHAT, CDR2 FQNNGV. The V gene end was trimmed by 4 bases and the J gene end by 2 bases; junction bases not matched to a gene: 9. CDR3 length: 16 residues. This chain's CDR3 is CASSSPEDRVNYGYTF. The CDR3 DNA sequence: TGTGCCAGCAGCTCTCCGGAGGACAGGGTGAACTATGGCTACACCTTC.

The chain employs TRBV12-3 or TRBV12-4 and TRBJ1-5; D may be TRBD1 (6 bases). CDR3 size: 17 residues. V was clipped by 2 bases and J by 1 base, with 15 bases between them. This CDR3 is CASSLRRPQGSNQPQHF. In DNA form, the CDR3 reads TGTGCCAGCAGTTTAAGGAGGCCTCAGGGGAGCAATCAGCCCCAGCATTTT.